This TCR beta chain came from a study of blood T cell repertoires in COVID-19. Across the study: Whether acute or convalescent, the COVID-19 samples came from the United States, Italy and Spain. The cDNA or gDNA used as material had been derived from T cells, B-cell-depleted T cells, or PBMCs.

In the authors' methods: Estimates of nucleated cell counts were drawn from the amplification of reference gene primers. Sequencing used immunoSEQ multiplex PCR; TCRdb keeps in-frame clones, though not all of them. The V and J calls and the clone size are those of that table, but D and trimming were determined from the DNA. In the table there are around 100,000 clones, around 90% of which are singletons. Germline trimming cut 8 bases from V and 0 bases from J; bases unmatched to any gene: 7. Germline CDR1 and CDR2: LNHDA and SQIVND (reference sequence). CDR3 size: 16 residues. The sequenced sample was peripheral blood. This TCR was sampled from a human donor in a cohort sampled during active COVID-19. The V call is TRBV19, the J call TRBJ2-6; TRBD1 matches 7 bases. The CDR3 coding sequence is TGTGCCAGTGAAGACAGGGCCAGCTCTGGGGCCAACGTCCTGACTTTC. It translates to CASEDRASSGANVLTF.